The T cell receptor beta chain under discussion was sequenced for a study of T cells in Graves' hyperthyroidism and ophthalmopathy. Findings and limits, study-wide: Ophthalmopathy got predicted by the model a median around 6.8 months before its onset.

Trimming shortened V by 5 bases and J by 8 bases, and 16 bases separated the two germline ends. CDR1 and CDR2 (germline): SNHLY, FYNNEI. The CDR3 has 14 residues. This clonotype was seen more than once but under ten times. Its antigen is undetermined. There were TCR beta CDR3 regions amplified from RNA transcripts. Carried out on the TCR CDR3, a first-round RT-PCR used the HTBI primer set. One entry per CDR3 protein, called by TCRdb with MiXCR from the multiplex PCR reads. This table has approximately 370,000 distinct CDR3 sequences, 15% to 20% appearing once. The rearrangement joins TRBV2 to TRBJ2-1; D gene unclear. Sequencing was done on a sample of blood. The receptor's source is a young woman with Graves' hyperthyroidism that later progressed to Graves' ophthalmopathy. In nucleotides, the CDR3 is TGTGCCAGCAGTAAGTTAGTTGTGGGCTATGAGCAGTTCTTC. Its translation is CASSKLVVGYEQFF. Drawing the rest from reference TRBV2 and TRBJ2-1, the complete variable domain is EPEVTQTPSHQVTQMGQEVILRCVPISNHLYFYWYRQILGQKVEFLVSFYNNEISEKSEIFDDQFSVERPDGSNFTLKIRSTKLEDSAMYFCASSKLVVGYEQFFGPGTRLTVL.